The 22 T cell receptor beta chains below were found in one sample sequenced in a study of blood T cell repertoires in COVID-19. This table comes from immunoSEQ multiplex PCR, and its TCRdb copy is limited to in-frame clones, with some not included. The sample records more than 200,000 clones, 70% to 85% being singletons. The sample was PBMCs or T cells enriched from blood (not recorded which). The receptors stem from a man aged 55 to 70 who had recovered from COVID-19.

J is TRBJ2-1 and V is TRBV7-9; 14 bases fit TRBD2. Germline CDR1 is SEHNR and CDR2 is FQNEAQ (reference sequence). This CDR3 has 16 amino acids. V dropped 5 bases and J dropped 8; count of bases not matched to a gene: 8. The DNA for the CDR3 is TGTGCCAGCAGCCCGGGACTAGCGGGGGACATACATGAGCAGTTCTTC. Protein product: CASSPGLAGDIHEQFF.

The V and J genes are TRBV2 and TRBJ2-7; 9 bases are shared with TRBD2. Germline CDR1 and CDR2: SNHLY and FYNNEI. Unmatched junction bases numbered 6, after V lost 0 bases and J lost 3 bases. The CDR3 consists of 16 residues. The CDR3 reads CASSEASLAGSYEQYF. The CDR3 DNA is TGTGCCAGCAGTGAAGCGAGCCTAGCGGGGAGCTACGAGCAGTACTTC. The full variable domain, rest sourced from reference TRBV2 and TRBJ2-7, is EPEVTQTPSHQVTQMGQEVILRCVPISNHLYFYWYRQILGQKVEFLVSFYNNEISEKSEIFDDQFSVERPDGSNFTLKIRSTKLEDSAMYFCASSEASLAGSYEQYFGPGTRLTVT.

The table lists this clone with a few counts. The chain recombines TRBV11-3 with TRBJ2-1; D ambiguous. CDR3 length: 20 amino acids. The germline CDR1 and CDR2 sequences are SGHNT and YENEEA. Trimming shortened V by 1 base and J by 0 bases, and 22 bases separated the two germline ends. CDR3 residues: CASSLGIAFSSASSYNEQFF. DNA of the CDR3: TGTGCCAGCAGCTTAGGGATCGCTTTCTCAAGCGCAAGCTCCTACAATGAGCAGTTCTTC.

The CDR3 bases are TGTGCCAGCAGCCTGACAGGGCGGGATGAGCAGTTCTTC. It encodes CASSLTGRDEQFF. The chain has TRBV11-2 and TRBJ2-1, with 7 bases matching TRBD1. The CDR3 sequence is 13 residues long. Germline trimming cut 5 bases from V and 8 bases from J; bases unmatched to any gene: 6. Germline V gene data show CDR1 as SGHAT and CDR2 as FQNNGV.

This sequence joins TRBV15 and TRBJ2-7; perhaps TRBD2 as D (5 bases). The CDR3 runs 14 residues. Germline V lookup: CDR1 LNHNV, CDR2 YYDKDF (reference sequence). V dropped 1 base and J dropped 2 bases, with 9 bases sitting between them. This CDR3 reads CATSRGVRAYEQYF. In nucleotides, the CDR3 is TGTGCCACCAGCAGAGGGGTGCGGGCCTACGAGCAGTACTTC.

V gene TRBV11-2 combines with J gene TRBJ2-7; the match to TRBD1 covers 9 bases. The V gene end was trimmed by 0 bases and the J gene end by 0 bases; junction bases not matched to a gene: 6. The germline V gene has CDR1 SGHAT and CDR2 FQNNGV. CDR3 size: 17 residues. CDR3 protein: CASSLDGTGSSSYEQYF. CDR3 sequence (DNA): TGTGCCAGCAGCTTAGATGGGACAGGGAGTAGCTCCTACGAGCAGTACTTC.

The chain has TRBV4-3 and TRBJ1-6; D call uncertain. This CDR3 has 13 amino acids. The germline CDR1 and CDR2 sequences are LGHNA and YSLEER. Between the trimmed V and J ends, which lost 1 base and 8 bases, there was a span of 6 bases. CDR3 bases: TGCGCCAGCAGCCAAGCTCGGGATTCACCCCTCCACTTT. Translated: CASSQARDSPLHF.

This chain uses TRBV5-4 with TRBJ2-1, with 10 bases lining up with TRBD2. Per germline, CDR1 SGHNT and CDR2 YYREEE (reference sequence). V shed 2 bases and J 5 bases; nucleotides not matched to a gene: 4. The CDR3 has 15 residues. The CDR3 DNA is TGTGCCAGCAGCTTTAGCGGGGGGCTCAACAATGAGCAGTTCTTC. This translates into CASSFSGGLNNEQFF. Using reference TRBV5-4 and TRBJ2-1 for the parts outside the CDR3, the full variable domain is ETGVTQSPTHLIKTRGQQVTLRCSSQSGHNTVSWYQQALGQGPQFIFQYYREEENGRGNFPPRFSGLQFPNYSSELNVNALELDDSALYLCASSFSGGLNNEQFFGPGTRLTVL.

This clone was detected once. The chain uses TRBV10-1 and TRBJ1-5; unclear D gene. Germline-derived CDR1 and CDR2 are WNHNN and SYGVQD (reference sequence). The CDR3 has 14 amino acids. Trimming cost V 10 bases and J 0 bases, with 13 bases left between them. Here the CDR3 reads CATGWPYSNQPQHF. CDR3 nucleotides: TGCGCCACCGGGTGGCCTTATAGCAATCAGCCCCAGCATTTT.

The chain employs TRBV27 and TRBJ2-1, with TRBD2 identical over 13 bases. The germline V gene encodes CDR1 MNHEY and CDR2 SMNVEV (reference sequence). The CDR3 loop spans 17 amino acids. V shed 5 bases, J shed 9 bases, and the junction held 13 bases outside the gene matches. The DNA for the CDR3 is TGTGCCAGCAGTCCCCTAACTAGCGGGGGGGCCTCGGGTGAGCAGTTCTTC. Translation gives CASSPLTSGGASGEQFF.

This chain joins TRBV4-3 and TRBJ2-3; maybe TRBD2 (5 bases). V lost 3 bases to trimming and J lost 1 base, with 5 bases between them. Looked up from germline, CDR1 is LGHNA and CDR2 is YSLEER. The CDR3 totals 13 residues. The CDR3 DNA is TGCGCCAGCAGCCAGCGGGGCACAGATACGCAGTATTTT. It is translated as CASSQRGTDTQYF.

This clone was seen a single time. V gene TRBV5-6 combines with J gene TRBJ1-3; 9 bases are shared with TRBD1. This CDR3 comprises 18 residues. Per germline, CDR1 SGHDT and CDR2 YYEEEE. The junction had 9 bases not matched to a gene; V was cut back by 2 bases and J by 0 bases. The CDR3 region is CASSFSGQGTHSGNTIYF. CDR3 DNA sequence: TGTGCCAGCAGCTTCTCCGGACAGGGGACCCACTCTGGAAACACCATATATTTT.

This sequence joins TRBV19 and TRBJ2-3, with 10 bases identical to TRBD1. Unmatched junction bases numbered 3, after V lost 3 bases and J lost 0 bases. CDR3 length equals 16 residues. Germline lookup yields CDR1 LNHDA and CDR2 SQIVND (reference sequence). The DNA of the CDR3 is TGTGCCAGTAGTATGGGGACAGGGGTTAGCACAGATACGCAGTATTTT. It encodes CASSMGTGVSTDTQYF.

CDR3 DNA: TGTGCCAGCAGTTATACAGGGGCCGAGCAGTACTTC. It is translated as CASSYTGAEQYF. The rearrangement joins TRBV6-2 or TRBV6-3 to TRBJ2-7, with 7 positions matching TRBD1. V lost 3 bases and J lost 6; bases outside the gene matches: 2. CDR1 and CDR2 from the germline V gene are MNHEY and SVGEGT. The length of the CDR3 is 12 residues.

This sequence joins TRBV25-1 and TRBJ1-2, with no clear D. CDR1 and CDR2 (germline): MGHDK, SYGVNS. V gave up 3 bases and J gave up 10 bases, with 27 bases separating them. The CDR3 contains 17 residues. This chain's CDR3 is CASSESLGYTDPKFYTF. The CDR3 DNA is TGTGCCAGCAGTGAGAGTTTAGGCTATACAGACCCAAAATTCTACACCTTC.

The table lists this clone with a count of one. The V and J genes are TRBV6-5 and TRBJ2-7; D is possibly TRBD2 (5 bases). The CDR3 is 15 amino acids. Germline-derived CDR1 and CDR2 are MNHEY and SVGAGI. V lost 2 bases and J lost 6, with 17 bases in between. As DNA, the CDR3 is TGTGCCAGCAGTTACGACTATGCGGGCCTCCGCGAGCAGTACTTC. The encoded protein is CASSYDYAGLREQYF.

The chain links TRBV5-8 to TRBJ1-5; 7 bases align to TRBD1. The trim removed 4 bases at V and 6 bases at J, leaving 4 bases unmatched. Germline loops: CDR1 SGHTS, CDR2 YDEGEE. The CDR3 contains 13 residues. Here the CDR3 DNA reads TGTGCCAGCAGCCCAGACAGGGTTCAGCCCCAGCATTTT. Translation gives CASSPDRVQPQHF. Drawing the rest from reference TRBV5-8 and TRBJ1-5, the complete variable domain is EAGVTQSPTHLIKTRGQQATLRCSPISGHTSVYWYQQALGLGLQFLLWYDEGEERNRGNFPPRFSGRQFPNYSSELNVNALELEDSALYLCASSPDRVQPQHFGDGTRLSIL.

In this sample, this clone turned up once. The genes are TRBV15 and TRBJ2-4; 10 nucleotides align to TRBD2. The J segment lost 6 bases and the V segment lost 2 bases, leaving 4 bases of the junction unmatched. This CDR3 contains 15 residues. In germline, CDR1 is LNHNV, CDR2 YYDKDF (reference sequence). The CDR3: CATSRRSGGRNIQYF. CDR3 DNA sequence: TGTGCCACCAGCAGACGTAGCGGGGGGCGAAACATTCAGTACTTC.

The V and J genes are TRBV27 and TRBJ2-2, with 15 bases matching TRBD2. The CDR3 length is 18 residues. Per the germline V gene, CDR1 is MNHEY and CDR2 is SMNVEV (reference sequence). Losses at the gene ends were 5 bases for V and 5 bases for J; bases not matched to a gene: 9. The CDR3 is CASSTRTSGGASTGELFF. The DNA of the CDR3 is TGTGCCAGCAGTACCAGGACTAGCGGGGGGGCAAGTACCGGGGAGCTGTTTTTT.

The chain joins TRBV29-1 to TRBJ1-5, with D possibly TRBD1 on 5 matching bases. The CDR3 loop spans 13 amino acids. Trimming took off 4 bases at V and 2 bases at J, with 9 bases between the two ends. CDR1 and CDR2 from the germline V gene are SQVTM and ANQGSEA. The CDR3 region is CSVGQGGNQPQHF. CDR3 DNA sequence: TGCAGCGTTGGGCAGGGCGGCAATCAGCCCCAGCATTTT.

Written as DNA, the CDR3 is TGTGCCAGCAGACAGTCCGGGAGCTTATATGGCTACACCTTC. Protein product: CASRQSGSLYGYTF. The chain carries TRBV28 and TRBJ1-2; D gene uncertain. This CDR3 has 14 amino acids. The germline CDR1 and CDR2 sequences are MDHEN and SYDVKM. V dropped 6 bases and J dropped 5 bases, with 16 bases sitting between them.

The J gene is TRBJ2-5, the V gene TRBV7-8; D perhaps matches TRBD1 (5 bases). CDR1 and CDR2 from the germline V gene are SGHVS and FQNEAQ. V was clipped by 1 base and J by 2 bases, with 8 bases between them. CDR3 length: 14 amino acids. The CDR3, as DNA: TGTGCCAGCAGCTTAGGCAGGGATCAAGAGACCCAGTACTTC. It specifies CASSLGRDQETQYF.